These 5 T cell receptor beta chains came from one sample sequenced in a study of immune characterization of retroperitoneal liposarcoma. TCRdb recomputed calls from the PCR reads with MiXCR, one row per CDR3 protein. Here the sample spans fewer than 3,000 distinct CDR3 sequences, around 44% being singletons. The sequencing input was tumor tissue. These receptors came from a male donor with retroperitoneal liposarcoma.

The chain employs TRBV12-3 or TRBV12-4 and TRBJ2-1; D unclear. This CDR3 is built from 14 residues. Trimming shortened V by 0 bases and J by 10 bases, and 13 bases separated the two germline ends. CDR3 nucleotide sequence: TGTGCCAGCAGTTTAGCGGGTGGCCCCTACGAGCAGTTCTTC. It translates to CASSLAGGPYEQFF.

Only a few counts were recorded for this clonotype. This chain uses TRBV6-5 with TRBJ2-1, with a possible D match to TRBD1 (5 bases). Per germline, CDR1 MNHEY and CDR2 SVGAGI. This CDR3 contains 15 residues. Trimming pared 4 bases from V and 5 bases from J, leaving 15 bases between. The CDR3 bases are TGTGCCAGCAGTTCGGACCAGGGTTTCCACAATGAGCAGTTCTTC. Amino acid sequence: CASSSDQGFHNEQFF.

In its sample, this clonotype was seen a few times. This sequence joins TRBV6-1 and TRBJ1-2; 8 bases match TRBD1. The junction had 5 bases not matched to a gene; V was cut back by 3 bases and J by 2 bases. The CDR3 is 15 amino acids. In germline, CDR1 is MNHNS, CDR2 SASEGT. The CDR3 sequence: CASSDRGQVNYGYTF. The DNA of the CDR3 is TGTGCCAGCAGTGATCGGGGACAGGTGAACTATGGCTACACCTTC.

This clonotype ranks as medium-sized. J is TRBJ2-3 and V is TRBV4-1; D is unresolved. Germline V gene sequence: CDR1 MGHRA, CDR2 YSYEKL. The CDR3 is 13 amino acids. The V gene lost 1 base and the J gene lost 5 bases, with 7 bases spanning the gap. This chain's CDR3 is CASSQGLKDTQYF. The CDR3 bases are TGCGCCAGCAGCCAAGGCCTGAAAGATACGCAGTATTTT.

This clonotype has just a few counts. The V gene is TRBV7-2, the J gene TRBJ2-5; D is unclear. The end of the DNA is better explained by TRBJ2-7, so the J call may be wrong. CDR1 is SGHTA and CDR2 is FQGNSA in the germline V gene. This CDR3 contains 14 residues. The CDR3 DNA is TGTGCCAGCAGCACCTCCGGTCCCCCCTACGAGCAGTACTTC. Amino acids: CASSTSGPPYEQYF.